The 15 T cell receptor beta chains reported below all come from one sample, sequenced in a study of CD8 T cells in ankylosing spondylitis. Study-level points and caveats: One TCR beta motif, made up of roughly eight highly homologous variants, appeared characteristic of ankylosing spondylitis blood.

TCRdb reprocessed the 5' RACE reads with MiXCR, giving one entry per CDR3 protein. Of roughly 470,000 distinct CDR3 sequences listed, roughly 26% were seen once; the top ten hold 0.75% to 0.9%. What these receptors recognize is not known. The material sequenced was blood, either unsorted or a sorted T cell fraction (not recorded which). The receptors shown here come from a male donor with ankylosing spondylitis.

This chain connects TRBV20-1 to TRBJ1-3; D not certain. V lost 0 bases and J 4 bases, leaving 13 bases between the germline ends. Germline V lookup: CDR1 DFQATT, CDR2 SNEGSKA (reference sequence). This CDR3 has 15 amino acids. This CDR3 reads CSARDGTLPGNTIYF. The CDR3 DNA follows: TGCAGTGCTAGAGACGGCACCCTTCCAGGAAACACCATATATTTT.

The chain carries TRBV12-3 or TRBV12-4 and TRBJ2-7; 13 bases map to TRBD2. Losses at the gene ends were 6 bases for V and 6 bases for J; bases not matched to a gene: 14. CDR3 length equals 17 residues. This chain's CDR3 is CASSPGLAGNSSGEQYV. The CDR3 DNA reads TGTGCCAGCAGCCCGGGACTAGCGGGAAATAGTTCGGGCGAGCAGTACGTC.

V gene TRBV20-1 combines with J gene TRBJ2-5; TRBD2 matches 8 bases. The CDR3 covers 15 residues. The V gene's germline CDR1 is DFQATT and CDR2 SNEGSKA (reference sequence). With V trimmed by 1 base and J by 2 bases, 6 bases remained unmatched. The chain's CDR3 is CSARAGTSVQETQYF. CDR3 DNA: TGCAGTGCTAGAGCCGGGACTAGTGTTCAAGAGACCCAGTACTTC.

J is TRBJ1-4 and V is TRBV6-5; 7 bases match TRBD1. After removal of 2 bases from V and 7 bases from J, the junction contained 7 bases not matched to a gene. The CDR3 is made up of 15 amino acids. Germline CDR1 MNHEY, CDR2 SVGAGI. The CDR3 here is CASSYPDRAGEKLFF. CDR3 DNA sequence: TGTGCCAGCAGTTACCCCGACAGGGCGGGTGAAAAACTGTTTTTT.

CDR3 in DNA: TGTGCCATCAGATCGGACAGGGGCAATCAGCCCCAGCATTTT. Amino acid sequence: CAIRSDRGNQPQHF. The chain recombines TRBV10-3 with TRBJ1-5; 8 bases agree with TRBD1. The CDR3 is 14 residues long. CDR1 is ENHRY and CDR2 is SYGVKD in the germline V gene. The junction had 3 bases not matched to a gene; V was cut back by 6 bases and J by 2 bases.

This clonotype was observed a handful of times. The chain recombines TRBV7-9 with TRBJ2-6; D is unresolved. The V end was cut by 3 bases, the J end by 1 base, with 13 bases between. Germline assignment: CDR1 SEHNR and CDR2 FQNEAQ (reference sequence). This CDR3 is 17 amino acids long. The DNA for the CDR3 is TGTGCCAGCAGCTTTGAGCTGGGTTCGTCTGGGGCCAACGTCCTGACTTTC. Translated, it gives CASSFELGSSGANVLTF.

This clonotype was picked up a small number of times. The genes are TRBV6-2 or TRBV6-3 and TRBJ2-5; the match to TRBD2 covers 8 bases. This CDR3 comprises 16 residues. Germline CDR1 and CDR2: MNHEY and SVGEGT. The J segment lost 1 base and the V segment lost 6 bases, leaving 10 bases of the junction unmatched. CDR3 sequence (DNA): TGTGCCAGCAGCCGGGGACTAGTGTCCCTCCAAGAGACCCAGTACTTC. As protein: CASSRGLVSLQETQYF.

V is TRBV24-1 and J is TRBJ2-5; TRBD1 agrees at 9 bases. The CDR3 consists of 16 residues. Germline assignment: CDR1 KGHDR and CDR2 SFDVKD. V dropped 5 bases and J dropped 5; count of bases not matched to a gene: 11. CDR3 amino acids: CATSASPGQGDETQYF. CDR3 in DNA: TGTGCCACCAGTGCCTCTCCGGGACAGGGCGACGAGACCCAGTACTTC.

The V and J genes are TRBV10-3 and TRBJ1-5; D is ambiguous. The germline V gene encodes CDR1 ENHRY and CDR2 SYGVKD. V lost 0 bases and J lost 6, with 6 bases in between. The CDR3 is 13 residues long. The CDR3 is CAISESSGQPQHF. Here the CDR3 DNA reads TGTGCCATCAGTGAGTCGTCAGGTCAGCCCCAGCATTTT.

Here the CDR3 reads CASTPGPRSASETQYF. The CDR3 nucleotides are TGTGCCAGCACCCCGGGCCCTAGATCTGCCTCAGAGACCCAGTACTTC. The chain links TRBV12-3 or TRBV12-4 to TRBJ2-5; D is ambiguous. Trimming stripped 7 bases from V and 4 bases from J, with 22 bases between. CDR3 length: 16 amino acids.

The genes are TRBV20-1 and TRBJ2-1, with 8 bases that match TRBD2. Germline CDR1 DFQATT, CDR2 SNEGSKA (reference sequence). This CDR3 has 16 residues. Trimming removed 0 bases from V and 9 bases from J; junction bases left unmatched: 13. The CDR3 region is CSARDQRENPEGEQFF. The CDR3, as DNA: TGCAGTGCTAGAGATCAGCGGGAGAACCCCGAAGGTGAGCAGTTCTTC.

The chain recombines TRBV20-1 with TRBJ1-2, with D uncertain. CDR1 is DFQATT and CDR2 is SNEGSKA in the germline V gene (reference sequence). This CDR3 is 13 amino acids long. Trimming stripped 3 bases from V and 0 bases from J, with 8 bases between. CDR3 DNA: TGCAGTGCTAGGAATCTCGCTAACTATGGCTACACCTTC. Protein product: CSARNLANYGYTF.

The chain combines TRBV12-3 or TRBV12-4 with TRBJ2-3; TRBD2 matches at 9 bases. This CDR3 has 15 amino acids. Trimming removed 5 bases from V and 11 bases from J; junction bases left unmatched: 14. CDR3 sequence reads: CASSPTGAREGLQYF. The CDR3, as DNA: TGTGCCAGCAGTCCCACCGGGGCGCGGGAGGGCTTGCAGTATTTT.

The chain joins TRBV15 to TRBJ2-3, with TRBD2 matching over 12 bases. Germline V lookup: CDR1 LNHNV, CDR2 YYDKDF (reference sequence). The ends lost 1 base at V and 0 bases at J; junction bases unmatched: 5. CDR3 size: 18 residues. The CDR3 coding sequence is TGTGCCACCAGCAGAGGCCCCGGACTAGCGGGAAGCACAGATACGCAGTATTTT. Translated, it gives CATSRGPGLAGSTDTQYF.

J is TRBJ2-7 and V is TRBV7-2, with D hard to call. This CDR3 spans 14 amino acids. V lost 5 bases and J 3 bases, leaving 14 bases between the germline ends. CDR1 is SGHTA, CDR2 FQGNSA, per germline. The CDR3: CASSPGTEYYEQYF. The CDR3 DNA reads as TGTGCCAGCAGCCCCGGCACAGAGTACTACGAGCAGTACTTC.